Sequencing of this T cell receptor beta chain was carried out in a study of cytomegalovirus exposure and HLA in healthy donors. PCR primers comprised 60 Vbeta and 13 Jbeta primers. Produced via immunoSEQ multiplex PCR; TCRdb's table is partial and in-frame only. Seen in this sample are about 170,000 clones; the ten most common clones hold approximately 0.82%. CDR3 size: 12 residues. Germline-derived CDR1 and CDR2 are MGHDK and SYGVNS. V was clipped by 5 bases and J by 8 bases, with 12 bases between them. Sequencing was done on a sample of PBMCs. This sequence joins TRBV25-1 and TRBJ1-2; no clear D. This receptor was identified in a woman between 18 and 29 years old in good health and CMV-seropositive. Here the CDR3 reads CASSNSYSGYTF. In nucleotides, the CDR3 is TGTGCCAGCAGTAATTCCTATAGCGGCTACACCTTC.